This T cell receptor (beta chain) was sequenced in a study of shared clonotypes between healthy human individuals. This CDR3 region has 14 residues. Germline CDR1 is MNHEY and CDR2 is SMNVEV (reference sequence). V shed 3 bases and J 5 bases; nucleotides not matched to a gene: 2. Each sorted subset replicate got 200 ng genomic DNA, roughly 30,000 genomes. The repertoire was sequenced with immunoSEQ multiplex PCR; TCRdb's copy has only in-frame clones and lacks some. The sample comprises 1.5 million to 1.9 million clones, 95% to 99% of which are singletons, and about 0.45% rests with the top ten. Caucasian adults residing in Nashville, Tennessee made up all the donors. Comments on this clone: Antigen unknown.

Notes on the study in general: The donor pool, a small one, limited the genetic and exposure-history diversity represented. The study found about 5.1% of naive CD4 clonotypes shared across a handful of donors.

The TCR originated in a man under 40 in good health. The chain uses TRBV27 and TRBJ2-1; 9 bases agree with TRBD2. Sequences were obtained from naive CD4+ T cells sorted from blood. Regarding subset: CD45RA+ positively selected. The CDR3 spells CASSFGLANNEQFF. The CDR3 DNA reads as TGTGCCAGCAGTTTCGGACTAGCGAACAATGAGCAGTTCTTC.